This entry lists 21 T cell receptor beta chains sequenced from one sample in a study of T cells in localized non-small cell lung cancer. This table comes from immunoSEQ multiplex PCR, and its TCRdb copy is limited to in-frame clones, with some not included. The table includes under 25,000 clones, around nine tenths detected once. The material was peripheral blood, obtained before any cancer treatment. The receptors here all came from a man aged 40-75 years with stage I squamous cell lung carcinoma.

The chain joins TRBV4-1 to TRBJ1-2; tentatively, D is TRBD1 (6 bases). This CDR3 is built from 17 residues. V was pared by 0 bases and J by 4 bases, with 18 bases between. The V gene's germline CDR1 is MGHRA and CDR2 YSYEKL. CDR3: CASSQEGGGEDPYGYTF. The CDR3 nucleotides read TGCGCCAGCAGCCAAGAGGGGGGCGGGGAGGATCCCTATGGCTACACCTTC.

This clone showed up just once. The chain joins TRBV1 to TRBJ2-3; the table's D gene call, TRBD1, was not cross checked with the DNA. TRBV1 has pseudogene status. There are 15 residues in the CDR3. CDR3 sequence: CTSSPQGPYTDTQYF. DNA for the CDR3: TGCACCAGCAGCCCCCAGGGGCCTTACACAGATACGCAGTATTTT.

The CDR3 DNA follows: TGCGCCAGCAGCCAAGACGGCCGGGGTGAAAAACTGTTTTTT. Translation: CASSQDGRGEKLFF. The gene calls are TRBV4-3 and TRBJ1-4; D uncertain. CDR3 length: 14 residues. Germline V gives CDR1 LGHNA, CDR2 YSLEER. V lost 0 bases and J lost 7, with 9 bases in between.

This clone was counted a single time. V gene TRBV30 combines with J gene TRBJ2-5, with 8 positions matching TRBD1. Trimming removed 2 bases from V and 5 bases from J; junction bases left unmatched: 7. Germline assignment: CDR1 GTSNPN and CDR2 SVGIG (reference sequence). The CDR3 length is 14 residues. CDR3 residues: CAWSPQGARETQYF. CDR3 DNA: TGTGCCTGGAGTCCTCAGGGGGCGCGTGAGACCCAGTACTTC.

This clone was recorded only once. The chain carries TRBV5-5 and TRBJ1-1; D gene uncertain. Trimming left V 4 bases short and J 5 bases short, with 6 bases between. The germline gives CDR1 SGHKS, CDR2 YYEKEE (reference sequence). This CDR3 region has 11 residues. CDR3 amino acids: CASSLRTEAFF. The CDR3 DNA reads TGTGCCAGCAGCCTGAGAACTGAAGCTTTCTTT. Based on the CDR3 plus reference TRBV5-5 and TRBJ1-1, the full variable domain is DAGVTQSPTHLIKTRGQQVTLRCSPISGHKSVSWYQQVLGQGPQFIFQYYEKEERGRGNFPDRFSARQFPNYSSELNVNALLLGDSALYLCASSLRTEAFFGQGTRLTVV.

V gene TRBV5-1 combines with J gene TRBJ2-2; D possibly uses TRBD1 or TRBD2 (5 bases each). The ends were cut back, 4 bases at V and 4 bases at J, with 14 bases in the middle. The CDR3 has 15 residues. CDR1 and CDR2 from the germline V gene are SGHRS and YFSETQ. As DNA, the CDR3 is TGCGCCAGCAGCGTGGGGGTGGCCGGCACCGGGGAGCTGTTTTTT. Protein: CASSVGVAGTGELFF.

The CDR3 coding sequence is TGTGCCAGCAGCTTAGATGGAGGGATGAACACTGAAGCTTTCTTT. Translation: CASSLDGGMNTEAFF. The chain combines TRBV7-2 with TRBJ1-1; D is unresolved. Trimming removed 1 base at V and 0 bases at J, with 9 bases between. The CDR3 extends over 15 amino acids. CDR1 and CDR2 from the germline V gene are SGHTA and FQGNSA. Looking up the rest from reference TRBV7-2 and TRBJ1-1 gives the full variable domain: GAGVSQSPSNKVTEKGKDVELRCDPISGHTALYWYRQSLGQGLEFLIYFQGNSAPDKSGLPSDRFSAERTGGSVSTLTIQRTQQEDSAVYLCASSLDGGMNTEAFFGQGTRLTVV.

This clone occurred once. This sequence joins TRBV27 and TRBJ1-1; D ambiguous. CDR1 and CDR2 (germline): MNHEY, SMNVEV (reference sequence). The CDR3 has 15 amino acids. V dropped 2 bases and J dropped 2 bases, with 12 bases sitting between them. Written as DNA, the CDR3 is TGTGCCAGCAGTTTAGGTCCAGCCTTTAACACTGAAGCTTTCTTT. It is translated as CASSLGPAFNTEAFF.

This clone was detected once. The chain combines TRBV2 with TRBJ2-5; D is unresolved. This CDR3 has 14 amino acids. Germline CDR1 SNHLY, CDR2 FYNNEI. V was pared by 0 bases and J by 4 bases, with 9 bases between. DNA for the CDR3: TGTGCCAGCAGTGAAGCGCTTCCGGGAGAGACCCAGTACTTC. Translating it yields CASSEALPGETQYF.

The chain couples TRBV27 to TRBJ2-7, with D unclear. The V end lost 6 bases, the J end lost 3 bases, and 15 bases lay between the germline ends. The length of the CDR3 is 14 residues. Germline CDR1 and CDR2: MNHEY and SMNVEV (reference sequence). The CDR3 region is CASSPLPRGYEQYF. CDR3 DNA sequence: TGTGCCAGCAGCCCACTTCCTCGAGGCTACGAGCAGTACTTC.

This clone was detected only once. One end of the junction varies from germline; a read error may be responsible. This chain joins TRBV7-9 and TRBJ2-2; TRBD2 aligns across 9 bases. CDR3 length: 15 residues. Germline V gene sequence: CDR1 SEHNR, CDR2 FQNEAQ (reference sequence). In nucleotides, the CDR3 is TGTGCCAGCAACTTAGCGGGGGCCCACACCGGGGAGCTGTTTTTT. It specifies CASNLAGAHTGELFF.

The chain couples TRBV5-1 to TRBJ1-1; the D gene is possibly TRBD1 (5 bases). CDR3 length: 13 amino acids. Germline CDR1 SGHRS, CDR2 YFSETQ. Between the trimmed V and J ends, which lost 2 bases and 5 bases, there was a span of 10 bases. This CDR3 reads CASSLGEGTEAFF. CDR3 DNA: TGCGCCAGCAGCTTAGGGGAGGGGACTGAAGCTTTCTTT.

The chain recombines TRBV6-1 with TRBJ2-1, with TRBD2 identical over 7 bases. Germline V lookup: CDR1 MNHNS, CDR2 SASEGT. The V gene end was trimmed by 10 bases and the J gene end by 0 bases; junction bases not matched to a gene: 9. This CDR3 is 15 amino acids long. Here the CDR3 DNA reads TGTGCCAACAAGGAAGCGGGGTCCTCCTACAATGAGCAGTTCTTC. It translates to CANKEAGSSYNEQFF.

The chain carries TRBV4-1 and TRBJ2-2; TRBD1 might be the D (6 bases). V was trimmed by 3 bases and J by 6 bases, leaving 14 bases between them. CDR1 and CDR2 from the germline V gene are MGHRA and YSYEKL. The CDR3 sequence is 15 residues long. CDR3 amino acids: CASSQGANAAGELFF. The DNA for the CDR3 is TGCGCCAGCAGCCAGGGGGCGAACGCTGCCGGGGAGCTGTTTTTT.

Written as DNA, the CDR3 is TGTGCCAGCAGCGCCGGGACAGGGTCGCCCCAGCATTTT. Its translation: CASSAGTGSPQHF. J is TRBJ1-5 and V is TRBV5-5, with 9 positions matching TRBD1. CDR1 SGHKS and CDR2 YYEKEE come from the germline V gene (reference sequence). J was trimmed by 9 bases and V by 4 bases; bases with no gene match: 5. The CDR3 has 13 residues. Complete variable domain (other parts from reference TRBV5-5 and TRBJ1-5): DAGVTQSPTHLIKTRGQQVTLRCSPISGHKSVSWYQQVLGQGPQFIFQYYEKEERGRGNFPDRFSARQFPNYSSELNVNALLLGDSALYLCASSAGTGSPQHFGDGTRLSIL.

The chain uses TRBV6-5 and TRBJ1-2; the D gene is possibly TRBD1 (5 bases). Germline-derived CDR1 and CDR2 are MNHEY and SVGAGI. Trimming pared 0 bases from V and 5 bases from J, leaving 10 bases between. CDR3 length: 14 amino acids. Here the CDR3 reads CASSYSSREYGYTF. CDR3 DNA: TGTGCCAGCAGTTACTCGTCCAGGGAATATGGCTACACCTTC.

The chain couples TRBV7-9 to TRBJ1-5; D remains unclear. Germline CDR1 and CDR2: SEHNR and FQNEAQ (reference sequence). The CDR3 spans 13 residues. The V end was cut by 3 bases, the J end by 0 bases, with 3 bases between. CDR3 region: CASSLHSNQPQHF. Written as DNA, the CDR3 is TGTGCCAGCAGCTTGCATAGCAATCAGCCCCAGCATTTT. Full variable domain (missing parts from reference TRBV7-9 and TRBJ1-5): DTGVSQNPRHKITKRGQNVTFRCDPISEHNRLYWYRQTLGQGPEFLTYFQNEAQLEKSRLLSDRFSAERPKGSFSTLEIQRTEQGDSAMYLCASSLHSNQPQHFGDGTRLSIL.

The CDR3 region is CASSYVRTGGNYGYTF. The CDR3 DNA reads TGTGCCAGCAGTTACGTCAGGACAGGGGGCAACTATGGCTACACCTTC. V gene TRBV6-5 combines with J gene TRBJ1-2; 11 bases map to TRBD1. With 2 bases clipped from V and 2 bases from J, the junction kept 4 bases outside the gene matches. Germline values: CDR1 MNHEY, CDR2 SVGAGI. This CDR3 comprises 16 residues.

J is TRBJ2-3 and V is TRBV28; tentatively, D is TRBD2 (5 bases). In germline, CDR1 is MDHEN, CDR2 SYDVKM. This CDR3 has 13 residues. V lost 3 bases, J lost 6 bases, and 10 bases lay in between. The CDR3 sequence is CASSFPSGDTQYF. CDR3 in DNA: TGTGCCAGCAGTTTTCCGTCGGGGGATACGCAGTATTTT.

The CDR3 reads CASSPQGTGANVLTF. In nucleotides, the CDR3 is TGTGCCAGCAGCCCTCAGGGAACTGGGGCCAACGTCCTGACTTTC. This sequence joins TRBV7-2 and TRBJ2-6; TRBD1 might be the D (5 bases). CDR1 is SGHTA and CDR2 is FQGNSA in the germline V gene. This CDR3 is 15 amino acids long. V dropped 5 bases and J dropped 2 bases, with 10 bases sitting between them.

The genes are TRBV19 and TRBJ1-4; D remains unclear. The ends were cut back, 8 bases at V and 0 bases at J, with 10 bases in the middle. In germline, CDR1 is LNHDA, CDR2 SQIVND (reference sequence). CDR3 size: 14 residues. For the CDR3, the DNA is TGTGCCAGTGGCGGGGATGCAACTAATGAAAAACTGTTTTTT. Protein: CASGGDATNEKLFF.